These 2 T cell receptor beta chains originate from one sample sequenced in a study of T cell repertoires in cytomegalovirus infection. One entry per CDR3 protein, called by TCRdb with MiXCR from the reads. The sample holds approximately 490,000 distinct CDR3 sequences; around 10% are singletons and the top ten take 10%. Material: PBMCs. The source is a human donor in good health (CMV status not recorded). Some clones in this sample may be carry-over from other donors' samples.

This clonotype was seen more than once but under ten times. The chain recombines TRBV30 with TRBJ2-1, with a tentative D call TRBD2 (6 bases). Trimming shortened V by 4 bases and J by 10 bases, and 14 bases separated the two germline ends. The CDR3 contains 12 residues. The germline V gene encodes CDR1 GTSNPN and CDR2 SVGIG (reference sequence). The CDR3: CAWTGGSYEQFF. The CDR3 DNA reads TGTGCCTGGACTGGGGGGTCATACGAGCAGTTCTTC.

A word on this clonotype: A much larger clone differs by one base, so this may be a read error. The chain uses TRBV19 and TRBJ2-7; D may be TRBD1 (5 bases). CDR1 and CDR2 (germline): LNHDA, SQIVND (reference sequence). Trimming cost V 0 bases and J 3 bases, with 12 bases left between them. This CDR3 comprises 15 residues. CDR3 sequence reads: CASSIEAQGDYEQYF. The CDR3 DNA sequence: TGTGCCAGTAGTATAGAGGCCCAGGGCGACTACGAGCAGTACTTC.